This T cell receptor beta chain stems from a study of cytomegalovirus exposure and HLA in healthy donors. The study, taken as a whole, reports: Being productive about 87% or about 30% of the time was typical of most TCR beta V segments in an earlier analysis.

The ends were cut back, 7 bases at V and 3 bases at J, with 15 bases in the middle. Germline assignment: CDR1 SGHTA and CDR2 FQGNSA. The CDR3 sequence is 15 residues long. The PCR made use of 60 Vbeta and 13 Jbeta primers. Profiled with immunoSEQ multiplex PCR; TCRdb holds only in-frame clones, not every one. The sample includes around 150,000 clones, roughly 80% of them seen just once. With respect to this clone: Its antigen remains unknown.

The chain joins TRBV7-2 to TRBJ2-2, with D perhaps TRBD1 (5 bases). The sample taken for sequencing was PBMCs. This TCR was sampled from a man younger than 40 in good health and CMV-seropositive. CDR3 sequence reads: CASIPRVRDTGELFF. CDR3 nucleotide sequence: TGTGCCAGCATCCCTAGAGTCAGGGACACCGGGGAGCTGTTTTTT.